This TCR beta chain was captured in a study of shared T cell receptors in the human thymus. CDR1 is GTSNPN and CDR2 is SVGIG in the germline V gene (reference sequence). The CDR3 consists of 11 residues. The V gene lost 3 bases and the J gene lost 8 bases, with 10 bases spanning the gap. Method: immunoSEQ multiplex PCR; TCRdb's copy keeps in-frame clones and lacks some. The data hold 630,000 or so clones, with about 90% observed a single time. These same records also appear under a second study, on human thymus T cells. This second study notes: The study used thymus tissue resected during corrective heart surgery. Usage of V and J genes appeared biased in thymic and blood repertoires. Thymic repertoires of unrelated individuals were reported in related research to overlap highly.

This sequence was found in a boy in the first two years of life with a congenital heart defect. The material sequenced was thymocytes. The chain uses TRBV30 and TRBJ1-1; a possible D gene is TRBD1 (5 bases). Written as DNA, the CDR3 is TGTGCCTGGAGGGGCAGGGTGGAAGCTTTCTTT. Residues: CAWRGRVEAFF.